This TCR beta chain was recovered during a study of blood T cell repertoires in COVID-19. The overall study: The United States, Italy and Spain supplied acute and convalescent COVID-19 samples.

This table comes from immunoSEQ multiplex PCR, and its TCRdb copy is limited to in-frame clones, with some not included. The data hold over 150,000 clones, with 80% to 90% observed a single time. The sample was peripheral blood. The sequence was obtained from a woman aged 55 to 70 with COVID-19, enrolled during active disease.

Here the CDR3 DNA reads TGTGCCAGCTCACCTACCCAGACCTACGAGCAGTACGTC. Its protein product is CASSPTQTYEQYV. The chain links TRBV18 to TRBJ2-7; D remains ambiguous. CDR3 length equals 13 residues. Trimming pared 3 bases from V and 2 bases from J, leaving 8 bases between. CDR1 and CDR2 from the germline V gene are KGHSH and LQKENI.